This T cell receptor beta chain was found in a study of neurological immune-mediated disorders. The authors produced cDNA by 5'RACE using 10-nucleotide random UMIs. TCRdb called the 5' RACE reads again in MiXCR, with one record for every CDR3 protein. This sample yields around 47,000 distinct CDR3 sequences, of which around a fifth are seen a single time; around 4.7% belongs to the top ten. Per the germline V gene, CDR1 is MNHEY and CDR2 is SVGAGI. Trimming pared 5 bases from V and 6 bases from J, leaving 13 bases between. The CDR3 extends over 14 amino acids. Noted time point: technical triplicate 3. The unsorted libraries were generated from a total of 2 million PBMCs, which had been stored in RNAlater at -80 C. This clonotype was detected ten times or more.

This receptor was obtained from a man in his sixties with HTLV-1-associated myelopathy (HAM/TSP). The rearrangement uses TRBV6-5 and TRBJ2-2, with D unresolved. Sequencing was performed on PBMCs. The CDR3 region is CASSAAVAPGELFF. CDR3 DNA: TGTGCCAGCAGTGCCGCTGTAGCCCCCGGGGAGCTGTTTTTT.